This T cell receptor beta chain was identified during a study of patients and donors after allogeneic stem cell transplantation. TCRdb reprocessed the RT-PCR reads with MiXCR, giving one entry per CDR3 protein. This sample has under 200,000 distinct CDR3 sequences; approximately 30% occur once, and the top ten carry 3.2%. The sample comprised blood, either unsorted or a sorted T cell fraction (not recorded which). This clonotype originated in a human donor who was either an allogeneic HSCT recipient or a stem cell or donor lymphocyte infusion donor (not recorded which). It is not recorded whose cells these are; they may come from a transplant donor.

The CDR3 bases are TGCAGCGCTTCTAACTCTGGAAACACCATATATTTT. This sequence encodes CSASNSGNTIYF. The V call is TRBV20-1, the J call TRBJ1-3; D is undetermined. CDR3 length: 12 amino acids. Germline V gene data show CDR1 as DFQATT and CDR2 as SNEGSKA (reference sequence).